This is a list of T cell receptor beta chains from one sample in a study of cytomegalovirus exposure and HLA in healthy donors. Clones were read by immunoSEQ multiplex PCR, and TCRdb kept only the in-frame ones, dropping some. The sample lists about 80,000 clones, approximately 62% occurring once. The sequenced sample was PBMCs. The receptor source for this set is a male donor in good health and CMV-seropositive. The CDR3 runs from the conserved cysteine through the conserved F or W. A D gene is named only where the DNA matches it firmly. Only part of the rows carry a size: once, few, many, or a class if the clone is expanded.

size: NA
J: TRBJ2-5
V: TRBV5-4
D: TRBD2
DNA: TGTGCCAGCAGCCCGGTACTAGCGGGAGGAGTAGAGACCCAGTACTTC
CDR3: CASSPVLAGGVETQYF

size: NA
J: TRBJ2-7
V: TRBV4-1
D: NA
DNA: TGCGCCAGCAGCCAAGTAGCGTTAGGACCCTACGAGCAGTACTTC
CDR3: CASSQVALGPYEQYF

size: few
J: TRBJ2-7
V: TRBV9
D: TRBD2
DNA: TGTGCCAGCAGCGTAGACCCTAGCGGGGCCACCTACGAGCAGTACTTC
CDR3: CASSVDPSGATYEQYF

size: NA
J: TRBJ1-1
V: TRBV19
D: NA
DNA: TGTGCCAGTACCTCCCGGGGTGTTGCACACCACACTGAAGCTTTCTTT
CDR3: CASTSRGVAHHTEAFF

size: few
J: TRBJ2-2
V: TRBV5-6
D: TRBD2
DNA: TGTGCCAGCAGCTTACGACTAGCGGGGGTGAACACCGGGGAGCTGTTTTTT
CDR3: CASSLRLAGVNTGELFF

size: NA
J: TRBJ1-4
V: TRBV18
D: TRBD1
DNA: TGTGCCAGCTCACCAAGGACGACCGGGACAGGGGATGAAAAACTGTTTTTT
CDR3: CASSPRTTGTGDEKLFF

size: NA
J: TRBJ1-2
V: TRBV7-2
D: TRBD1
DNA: TGTGCCAGCAGCGCGTTGACAGGGTCGTATGGCTACACCTTC
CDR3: CASSALTGSYGYTF

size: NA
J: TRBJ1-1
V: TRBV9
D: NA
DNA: TGTGCCAGCAGCTTAATTGTTAACACTGAAGCTTTCTTT
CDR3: CASSLIVNTEAFF

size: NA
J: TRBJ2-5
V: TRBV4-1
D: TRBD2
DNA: TGCGCCAGCAGCCAGCCCGAGGGACTAGCGGGGGCCCAAGAGACCCAGTACTTC
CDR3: CASSQPEGLAGAQETQYF

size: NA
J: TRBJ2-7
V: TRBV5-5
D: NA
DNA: TGTGCCAGCAGCCGGACAGCTTACGAGCAGTACTTC
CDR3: CASSRTAYEQYF

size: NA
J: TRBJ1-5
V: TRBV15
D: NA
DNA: TGTGCCACCAGCAGAGCACTTAGCAATCAGCCCCAGCATTTT
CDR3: CATSRALSNQPQHF

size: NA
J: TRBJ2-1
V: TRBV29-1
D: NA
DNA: TGCAGCGTTGTCAGAAACAATGAGCAGTTCTTC
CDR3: CSVVRNNEQFF

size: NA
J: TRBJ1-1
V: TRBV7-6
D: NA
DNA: TGTGCCAGCAGGTCGGCGTCGGAGGGGAACACTGAAGCTTTCTTT
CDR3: CASRSASEGNTEAFF

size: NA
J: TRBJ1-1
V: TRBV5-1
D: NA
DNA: TGCGCCAGCAGCGCCGGGATGAACACTGAAGCTTTCTTT
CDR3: CASSAGMNTEAFF

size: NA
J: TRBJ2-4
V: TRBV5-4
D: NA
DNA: TGTGCCAGCAGCCCCTCGTCTGGGGGGACTAAAAACATTCAGTACTTC
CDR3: CASSPSSGGTKNIQYF

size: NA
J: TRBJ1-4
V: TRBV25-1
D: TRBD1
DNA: TGTGCCAGCAGCCCCGACAGGGGTACGGGTGAAAAACTGTTTTTT
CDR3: CASSPDRGTGEKLFF

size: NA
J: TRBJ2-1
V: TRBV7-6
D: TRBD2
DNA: TGTGCCAGCAGCATGGGACTAGCGGGGGGAGGCGATGAGCAGTTCTTC
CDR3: CASSMGLAGGGDEQFF

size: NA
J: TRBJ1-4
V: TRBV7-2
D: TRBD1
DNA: TGTGCCAGCAGCTTAGGCCCGGGACAGGGTAATGAAAAACTGTTTTTT
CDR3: CASSLGPGQGNEKLFF

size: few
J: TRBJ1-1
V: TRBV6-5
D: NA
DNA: TGTGCCAGCAGAAACAGGGCGATCACTGAAGCTTTCTTT
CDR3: CASRNRAITEAFF

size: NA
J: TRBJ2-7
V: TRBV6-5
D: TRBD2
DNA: TGTGCCAGCAGTTCCGGGACTAGCGGCGAGCAGTACTTC
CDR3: CASSSGTSGEQYF

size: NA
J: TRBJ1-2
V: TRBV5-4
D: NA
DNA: TGTGCCAGCAGCTTGGTGGAGGGACTACTCCTCGGCTACACCTTC
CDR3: CASSLVEGLLLGYTF

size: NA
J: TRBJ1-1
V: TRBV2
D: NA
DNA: TGTGCCAGCAATCCGGGTCCCCAAGGTGGCACTGAAGCTTTCTTT
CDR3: CASNPGPQGGTEAFF

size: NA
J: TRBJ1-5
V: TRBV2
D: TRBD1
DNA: TGTGCCAGTTCCCGGGACAGGGGGCTGGGTCAGCCCCAGCATTTT
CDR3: CASSRDRGLGQPQHF

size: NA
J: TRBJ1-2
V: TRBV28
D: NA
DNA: TGTGCCAGCAACCACCTAACGGGATCTACTAACTATGGCTACACCTTC
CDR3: CASNHLTGSTNYGYTF

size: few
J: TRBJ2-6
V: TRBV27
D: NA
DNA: TGTGCCAGCAGTTTATCGGGAGGAACCCCTGGGGCCAACGTCCTGACTTTC
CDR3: CASSLSGGTPGANVLTF

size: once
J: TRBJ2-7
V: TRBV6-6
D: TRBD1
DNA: TGTGCCAGCAGTTACTCGGGGACAGGGTCGTACGAGCAGTACTTC
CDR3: CASSYSGTGSYEQYF

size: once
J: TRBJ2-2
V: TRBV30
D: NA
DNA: TGTGCCTGTGGGGGGATTCGCGGCGGGGAGCTGTTTTTT
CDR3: CACGGIRGGELFF